Shown below are 27 T cell receptor beta chains from a single sample sequenced in a study of regulatory T cells in long-lasting Graves disease. To make TCR beta libraries, researchers used iRepertoire HTBI primers and Arm-PCR of CDR3 regions. TCRdb called the multiplex PCR reads again in MiXCR, with one record for every CDR3 protein. The sample contains 240,000 or so distinct CDR3 sequences, over 20% of which appear only once. Indicated time point: newly diagnosed GD, antithyroid drugs for less than 3 months. RNA extracted from PBMCs served as the sequencing template. The sample in question was peripheral blood mononuclear cells (PBMCs), obtained at new diagnosis, from a patient treated with antithyroid drugs. These receptors were obtained from a female donor with Graves disease.

This clonotype was picked up many times. V usage is TRBV20-1 and J usage is TRBJ1-1, with D possibly TRBD1 on 5 matching bases. The CDR3 runs 12 residues. Deletions cut 0 bases from V and 11 bases from J, with 13 bases between. Germline values: CDR1 DFQATT, CDR2 SNEGSKA (reference sequence). CDR3 amino acids: CSAREGGVDAFF. CDR3 nucleotides: TGCAGTGCTAGAGAGGGGGGGGTGGATGCTTTCTTT.

The V and J genes are TRBV19 and TRBJ2-7, with 8 bases identical to TRBD1. Looked up from germline, CDR1 is LNHDA and CDR2 is SQIVND (reference sequence). V shed 5 bases, J shed 4 bases, and the junction held 16 bases outside the gene matches. There are 17 residues in the CDR3. CDR3 loop: CASSQMSADRGRYEQYF. The CDR3 nucleotides are TGTGCCAGTAGTCAGATGTCCGCCGACAGGGGTCGTTACGAGCAGTACTTC.

A few counts support this clonotype. The V and J genes are TRBV29-1 and TRBJ2-7; D is uncertain. Trimming removed 4 bases from V and 4 bases from J, with 11 bases in between. The CDR3 has 12 residues. The V gene's germline CDR1 is SQVTM and CDR2 ANQGSEA. The CDR3 sequence is CSVAQSPYEQYF. The CDR3, as DNA: TGCAGCGTTGCCCAGTCTCCATACGAGCAGTACTTC.

J is TRBJ2-3 and V is TRBV11-2; 7 nucleotides align to TRBD1. Losses at the gene ends were 5 bases for V and 2 bases for J; bases not matched to a gene: 7. Germline CDR1 reads SGHAT; CDR2 reads FQNNGV. The CDR3 has 15 residues. This CDR3 is CASSTGDRYTDTQYF. CDR3 coding DNA: TGTGCCAGCAGCACAGGGGACAGATACACAGATACGCAGTATTTT.

The V gene is TRBV10-3, the J gene TRBJ2-2; 7 bases match TRBD1. The CDR3 runs 16 residues. Losses at the gene ends were 10 bases for V and 0 bases for J; bases not matched to a gene: 11. CDR1 and CDR2 (germline): ENHRY, SYGVKD. CDR3 DNA sequence: TGTGCCAGCACCACAGGGGCAGGTTCGAACACCGGGGAGCTGTTTTTT. This gives the protein CASTTGAGSNTGELFF.

The chain is built from TRBV29-1 and TRBJ2-3; 10 positions match TRBD2. V shed 8 bases and J 3 bases; nucleotides not matched to a gene: 8. This CDR3 region has 14 residues. The V gene's germline CDR1 is SQVTM and CDR2 ANQGSEA. This chain's CDR3 is CSITSGDGTDTQYF. CDR3 coding DNA: TGCAGCATAACTAGCGGGGATGGTACAGATACGCAGTATTTT.

This clonotype came up many times. The chain has TRBV5-1 and TRBJ2-6; D possibly corresponds to TRBD1 (7 bases). Germline V CDR1 and CDR2: SGHRS, YFSETQ. V lost 0 bases and J 3 bases, leaving 13 bases between the germline ends. The CDR3 runs 17 residues. The CDR3 here is CASSLAPGGSGANVLTF. The CDR3, as DNA: TGCGCCAGCAGCTTGGCGCCAGGGGGGAGTGGGGCCAACGTCCTGACTTTC. Full variable domain (outside the CDR3, taken from reference TRBV5-1 and TRBJ2-6): KAGVTQTPRYLIKTRGQQVTLSCSPISGHRSVSWYQQTPGQGLQFLFEYFSETQRNKGNFPGRFSGRQFSNSRSEMNVSTLELGDSALYLCASSLAPGGSGANVLTFGAGSRLTVL.

The rearrangement links TRBV9 to TRBJ2-5, with 8 bases lining up with TRBD2. Germline CDR1 and CDR2: SGDLS and YYNGEE. Trimming took 0 bases from V and 5 from J; bases not matched to a gene: 3. CDR3 length equals 14 residues. CDR3 protein: CASSVAGGLETQYF. In DNA, the CDR3 is TGTGCCAGCAGCGTAGCGGGGGGGCTGGAGACCCAGTACTTC.

This clonotype was detected many times. This chain uses TRBV20-1 with TRBJ2-7; 9 bases are shared with TRBD1. This CDR3 is 13 amino acids long. The V and J ends lost 5 bases and 5 bases, in that order; junction bases with no gene match: 7. Germline V gene lookup returns CDR1 DFQATT and CDR2 SNEGSKA (reference sequence). The chain's CDR3 is CSAWGQGMDEQYF. The CDR3 region has the DNA TGCAGTGCTTGGGGACAGGGCATGGACGAGCAGTACTTC.

The rearrangement links TRBV11-2 to TRBJ1-6; D perhaps matches TRBD1 (6 bases). Germline-derived CDR1 and CDR2 are SGHAT and FQNNGV. Trimming stripped 1 base from V and 9 bases from J, with 13 bases between. The length of the CDR3 is 15 residues. CDR3: CASSLVAGAGSPLHF. The CDR3 nucleotides are TGTGCCAGCAGCTTAGTCGCAGGGGCAGGTTCACCCCTCCACTTT.

Ten or more counts support this clonotype. V usage is TRBV20-1 and J usage is TRBJ2-7, with 8 bases identical to TRBD2. V lost 0 bases to trimming and J lost 4 bases; unmatched junction nucleotides: 8. Germline V gene lookup returns CDR1 DFQATT and CDR2 SNEGSKA (reference sequence). The length of the CDR3 is 15 residues. The CDR3 bases are TGCAGTGCTAGAGATCTGGGCGGGAGGCTTTACGAGCAGTACTTC. Protein product: CSARDLGGRLYEQYF.

This clonotype was seen a handful of times. Since a much larger clone is just one base distant, this may be a read error. The final CDR3 position lacks the conserved phenylalanine or tryptophan, pointing to a likely read error. The CDR3 DNA is TGTGCCAGCAGCATCTTCTACGAGCAGTACCTC. Protein product: CASSIFYEQYL. This chain joins TRBV11-2 and TRBJ2-7; D ambiguous. V gave up 5 bases and J gave up 3 bases, with 5 bases separating them. Germline CDR1 is SGHAT and CDR2 is FQNNGV. The CDR3 spans 11 residues.

On this clonotype itself: This probably arose from a read error, given a far larger clone one base away. This chain uses TRBV7-3 with TRBJ2-2, with D maybe TRBD1 (6 bases). This CDR3 has 15 amino acids. Per germline, CDR1 SGHTA and CDR2 FQGTGA. The CDR3 reads CGSSFSQGPHGELFF. DNA for the CDR3: TGTGGCAGCAGCTTTTCCCAGGGGCCGCACGGGGAGCTGTTTTTT.

There are many counts of this clonotype. V gene TRBV9 combines with J gene TRBJ2-3; 10 bases agree with TRBD2. The CDR3 length is 16 residues. V dropped 2 bases and J dropped 1; count of bases not matched to a gene: 4. Germline V CDR1 and CDR2: SGDLS, YYNGEE. The CDR3 nucleotides read TGTGCCAGCAGCGTCCTAGCGGGAGTTCGCACAGATACGCAGTATTTT. The encoded protein is CASSVLAGVRTDTQYF. Full variable domain (outside the CDR3, taken from reference TRBV9 and TRBJ2-3): DSGVTQTPKHLITATGQRVTLRCSPRSGDLSVYWYQQSLDQGLQFLIQYYNGEERAKGNILERFSAQQFPDLHSELNLSSLELGDSALYFCASSVLAGVRTDTQYFGPGTRLTVL.

This clonotype was seen repeatedly, ten times or more. V is TRBV20-1 and J is TRBJ1-4; D gene uncertain. Trimming left V 0 bases short and J 6 bases short, with 14 bases between. The CDR3 is made up of 15 amino acids. The germline V gene encodes CDR1 DFQATT and CDR2 SNEGSKA (reference sequence). In nucleotides, the CDR3 is TGCAGTGCTAGAGATCAATTGGGTGTAGATGAAAAACTGTTTTTT. This translates into CSARDQLGVDEKLFF.

A note on this clonotype: A much larger clonotype is one base distant, so this may be a read error. This chain links TRBV27 with TRBJ2-7; 8 bases fit TRBD1. The J segment lost 7 bases and the V segment lost 6 bases, leaving 17 bases of the junction unmatched. The CDR3 loop spans 16 amino acids. From germline, CDR1 is MNHEY and CDR2 SMNVEV (reference sequence). CDR3 bases: TGTGCCAGCAGCTCTCCGGGACAGGTGTCCTACAATGAGCAGTACTTC. This gives the protein CASSSPGQVSYNEQYF.

As concerns this clonotype: This may come from a read error, since a much larger clone is one base off. This chain uses TRBV13 with TRBJ1-4, with 12 bases lining up with TRBD1. Germline CDR1 is PRHDT and CDR2 is FYEKMQ (reference sequence). V shed 5 bases and J 7 bases; nucleotides not matched to a gene: 8. There are 16 residues in the CDR3. CDR3 sequence (DNA): TGTGCCAGCAGCACCAGGGACAGGGGGCAAGTTGAAAAACTGTTTTTT. It specifies CASSTRDRGQVEKLFF.

The chain joins TRBV10-2 to TRBJ2-1, with 9 bases identical to TRBD1. Per the germline V gene, CDR1 is WSHSY and CDR2 is SAAADI. J lost 6 bases, V lost 8 bases, and 11 bases had no gene match. CDR3 length: 15 residues. The CDR3 sequence is CASSTGTGNVNEQFF. Written as DNA, the CDR3 is TGCGCCAGCTCAACCGGGACAGGGAACGTCAATGAGCAGTTCTTC.

The chain uses TRBV10-1 and TRBJ1-2; TRBD1 matches 7 bases. The CDR3 sequence is 14 residues long. V lost 7 bases, J lost 3 bases, and 8 bases stayed unmatched. The germline V gene has CDR1 WNHNN and CDR2 SYGVQD (reference sequence). The CDR3 sequence: CASIGTATYYGYTF. CDR3 DNA sequence: TGCGCCAGCATTGGGACAGCGACCTACTATGGCTACACCTTC.

This clonotype was counted ten times or more. The J gene is TRBJ2-1, the V gene TRBV7-2, with TRBD2 identical over 8 bases. V lost 7 bases to trimming and J lost 5 bases; unmatched junction nucleotides: 4. Looked up from germline, CDR1 is SGHTA and CDR2 is FQGNSA. The CDR3 totals 13 residues. The CDR3 coding sequence is TGTGCCAGCACTTCCGGGGGGGACAATGAGCAGTTCTTC. This gives the protein CASTSGGDNEQFF.

The sample holds many counts of this clonotype. The V and J genes are TRBV20-1 and TRBJ2-1, with 7 positions matching TRBD2. This CDR3 is built from 15 residues. J gave up 4 bases and V 0 bases, and 6 bases lay outside the gene matches. Germline V gene data show CDR1 as DFQATT and CDR2 as SNEGSKA (reference sequence). The CDR3 nucleotides are TGCAGTGCTAGAGATCCGGCGGGAGAATACAATGAGCAGTTCTTC. Amino acids: CSARDPAGEYNEQFF.

This clonotype came up many times. The genes are TRBV5-6 and TRBJ1-2; weak D call: TRBD1 (6 bases). The CDR3 contains 13 residues. The V gene's germline CDR1 is SGHDT and CDR2 YYEEEE. The V end was cut by 1 base, the J end by 8 bases, with 12 bases between. CDR3 sequence: CASSLMGAGGYTF. The CDR3 coding sequence is TGTGCCAGCAGCTTGATGGGGGCTGGAGGCTACACCTTC.

J is TRBJ2-5 and V is TRBV5-1, with D perhaps TRBD1 (6 bases). In germline, CDR1 is SGHRS, CDR2 YFSETQ. The CDR3 runs 14 residues. V lost 4 bases, J lost 1 base, and 11 bases lay in between. The CDR3: CASSTGQPQETQYF. The CDR3 DNA follows: TGCGCCAGCAGCACCGGACAGCCCCAAGAGACCCAGTACTTC.

Turning to this clonotype: A much larger clone lies one base from this, so it may be a read error. This chain connects TRBV19 to TRBJ2-1; 7 positions match TRBD1. The DNA end is more similar to TRBJ2-7, so the J call may be wrong. CDR3 length equals 16 residues. Germline CDR1 reads LNHDA; CDR2 reads SQIVND (reference sequence). The CDR3 coding sequence is TGTGCCAGTAGTACACGGGACAGAAGCTCCTACAATGAGCAGTACTTC. Translation: CASSTRDRSSYNEQYF.

This clonotype was seen at least ten times. The chain carries TRBV20-1 and TRBJ2-2; D is unresolved. The ends were cut back, 2 bases at V and 4 bases at J, with 8 bases in the middle. Germline V gene sequence: CDR1 DFQATT, CDR2 SNEGSKA (reference sequence). The CDR3 spans 13 residues. CDR3 sequence (DNA): TGCAGTGCTAGACATGGGGTCACCGGGGAGCTGTTTTTT. Amino acid sequence: CSARHGVTGELFF.

Remarks on this clonotype: A far larger clone lies a single base away; this is likely a read error. V gene TRBV11-2 combines with J gene TRBJ2-3, with unresolved D. The J call may be wrong; the DNA end is better matched by TRBJ2-7. The CDR3 sequence is 14 residues long. The germline V gene has CDR1 SGHAT and CDR2 FQNNGV. CDR3 loop: CASGLEGTHYEQYF. CDR3 coding DNA: TGTGCCAGCGGCTTAGAAGGAACCCACTACGAGCAGTACTTC.

Of note for this clonotype: The junction departs from the called germline gene at one end, perhaps through a read error. The genes are TRBV6-5 and TRBJ2-5; D not certain. Germline V gene sequence: CDR1 MNHEY, CDR2 SVGAGI. There are 11 residues in the CDR3. The CDR3 nucleotides are TGTGCCAGCAGTTACCGACCCGCTGGTGGCTTC. Translating gives CASSYRPAGGF.